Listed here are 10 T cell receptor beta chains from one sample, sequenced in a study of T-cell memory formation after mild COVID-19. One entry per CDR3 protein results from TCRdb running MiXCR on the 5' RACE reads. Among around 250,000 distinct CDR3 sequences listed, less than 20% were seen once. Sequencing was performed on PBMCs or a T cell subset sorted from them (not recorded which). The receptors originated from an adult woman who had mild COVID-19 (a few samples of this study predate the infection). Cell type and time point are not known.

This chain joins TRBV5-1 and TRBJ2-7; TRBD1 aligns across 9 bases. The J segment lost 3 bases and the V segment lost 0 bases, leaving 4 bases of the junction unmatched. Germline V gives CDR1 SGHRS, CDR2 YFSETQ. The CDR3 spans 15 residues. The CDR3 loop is CASSLDGTGIYEQYF. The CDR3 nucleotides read TGCGCCAGCAGCTTGGATGGGACAGGGATCTACGAGCAGTACTTC.

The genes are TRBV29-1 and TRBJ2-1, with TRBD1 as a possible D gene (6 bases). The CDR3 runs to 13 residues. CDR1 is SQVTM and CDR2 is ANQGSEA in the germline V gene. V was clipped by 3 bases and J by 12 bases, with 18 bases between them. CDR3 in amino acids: CSVDTGTPERQFF. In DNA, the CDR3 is TGCAGCGTTGATACAGGGACCCCTGAGAGGCAGTTCTTC.

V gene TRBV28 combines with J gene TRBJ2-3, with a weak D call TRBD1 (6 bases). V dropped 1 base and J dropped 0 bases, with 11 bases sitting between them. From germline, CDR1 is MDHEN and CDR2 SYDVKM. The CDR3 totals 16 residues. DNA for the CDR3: TGTGCCAGCAGTTTATCAACAGGGTGGAGCACAGATACGCAGTATTTT. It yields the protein CASSLSTGWSTDTQYF.

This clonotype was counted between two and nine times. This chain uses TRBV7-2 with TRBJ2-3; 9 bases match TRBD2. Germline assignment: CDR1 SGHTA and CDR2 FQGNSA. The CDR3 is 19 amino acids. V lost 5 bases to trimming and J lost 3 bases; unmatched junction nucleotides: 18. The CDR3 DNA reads TGTGCCAGCAGCCCTGAGGGTGCTAGCGGGACCTTGGGAACAGATACGCAGTATTTT. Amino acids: CASSPEGASGTLGTDTQYF.

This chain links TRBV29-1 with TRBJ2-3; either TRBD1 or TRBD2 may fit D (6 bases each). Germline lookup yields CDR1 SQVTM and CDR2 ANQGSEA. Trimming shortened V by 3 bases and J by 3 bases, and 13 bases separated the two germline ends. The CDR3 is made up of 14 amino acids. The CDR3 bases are TGCAGCGTTGAGGAGGGGGGTCGAACAGATACGCAGTATTTT. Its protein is CSVEEGGRTDTQYF.

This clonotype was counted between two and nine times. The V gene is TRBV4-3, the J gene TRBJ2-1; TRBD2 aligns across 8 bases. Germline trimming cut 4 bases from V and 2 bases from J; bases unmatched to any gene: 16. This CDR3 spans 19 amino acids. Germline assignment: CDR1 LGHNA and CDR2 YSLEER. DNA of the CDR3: TGCGCCAGCAGCCGAGTCCCCAACAGGGAACTAGCGGCCTACAATGAGCAGTTCTTC. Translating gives CASSRVPNRELAAYNEQFF.

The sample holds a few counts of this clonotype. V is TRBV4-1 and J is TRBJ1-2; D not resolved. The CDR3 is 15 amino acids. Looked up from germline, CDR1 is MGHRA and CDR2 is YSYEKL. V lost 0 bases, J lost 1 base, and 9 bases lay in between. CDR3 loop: CASSQDQRINYGYTF. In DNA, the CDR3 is TGCGCCAGCAGCCAAGATCAACGGATTAACTATGGCTACACCTTC.

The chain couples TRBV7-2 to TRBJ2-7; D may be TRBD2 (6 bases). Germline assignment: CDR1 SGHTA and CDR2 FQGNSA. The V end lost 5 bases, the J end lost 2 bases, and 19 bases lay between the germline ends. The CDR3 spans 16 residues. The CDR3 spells CASSETSGLLTYEQYF. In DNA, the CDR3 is TGTGCCAGCAGCGAGACCTCGGGACTCCTTACCTACGAGCAGTACTTC.

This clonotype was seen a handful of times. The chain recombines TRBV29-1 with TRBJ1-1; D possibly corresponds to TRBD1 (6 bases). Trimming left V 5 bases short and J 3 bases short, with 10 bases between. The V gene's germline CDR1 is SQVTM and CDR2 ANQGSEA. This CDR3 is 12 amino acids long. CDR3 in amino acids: CSVLGGYTEAFF. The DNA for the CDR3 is TGCAGCGTTTTAGGGGGGTACACTGAAGCTTTCTTT.

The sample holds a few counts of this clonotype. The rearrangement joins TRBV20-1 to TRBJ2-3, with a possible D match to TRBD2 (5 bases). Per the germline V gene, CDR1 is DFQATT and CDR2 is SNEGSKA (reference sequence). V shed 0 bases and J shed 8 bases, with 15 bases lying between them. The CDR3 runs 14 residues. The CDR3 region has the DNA TGCAGTGCTAGAGACGGGATTTTCGACGGTACGCAGTATTTT. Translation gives CSARDGIFDGTQYF.